A single sample is the source of the 9 T cell receptor beta chains below, sequenced in a study of beta chain features in type 1 diabetes. Study conclusions and caveats: People with Type 1 diabetes carried modestly yet significantly shorter TCRB CDR3s in all four CD4+ subsets.

No cognate antigen is known for these TCRs. The isolated RNA, all of it, was reverse transcribed, so expressed TCRB transcripts were what got sequenced. Some clones are missing from TCRdb's copy, which holds only in-frame ones; the method was immunoSEQ multiplex PCR. The sample includes over 100,000 clones, around 15% of them seen just once. Sequences were obtained from central memory CD4+ T cells from blood. The receptors were gathered from a man aged 25 to 40 with type 1 diabetes.

This chain links TRBV4-2 with TRBJ2-3, with D perhaps matching TRBD2 (5 bases). V lost 4 bases and J lost 3, with 14 bases in between. The V gene's germline CDR1 is LGHNA and CDR2 YNFKEQ. The CDR3 has 15 amino acids. The CDR3 region is CASSLGSSRTDTQYF. In DNA, the CDR3 is TGTGCCAGCAGCCTAGGGAGTAGTCGGACAGATACGCAGTATTTT.

This sequence joins TRBV7-3 and TRBJ2-1; 7 bases agree with TRBD2. There are 13 residues in the CDR3. Trimming cost V 5 bases and J 6 bases; bases outside gene matches: 4. Germline V gene lookup returns CDR1 SGHTA and CDR2 FQGTGA. The CDR3 region is CASSETSVNEQFF. The DNA of the CDR3 is TGTGCCAGCAGCGAAACTAGCGTCAATGAGCAGTTCTTC.

This clone has at least ten counts. The chain is built from TRBV7-2 and TRBJ2-6; possibly TRBD1 for D (5 bases). Germline loops: CDR1 SGHTA, CDR2 FQGNSA. V lost 5 bases and J 4 bases, leaving 12 bases between the germline ends. The CDR3 extends over 15 amino acids. CDR3 sequence (DNA): TGTGCCAGCAGCCAAGCAGGGCCCGGGGCCAACGTCCTGACTTTC. Encoded protein: CASSQAGPGANVLTF.

Concerning this clone: This is likely an artifact of a read error, given a far larger clone one base away. The chain carries TRBV5-1 and TRBJ2-1; 9 bases align to TRBD1. Trimming took 2 bases from V and 5 from J; bases not matched to a gene: 2. Germline assignment: CDR1 SGHRS and CDR2 YFSETQ. This CDR3 region has 14 residues. This chain's CDR3 is CASSLWTGDNEQFF. DNA for the CDR3: TGCGCCAGCAGCTTATGGACAGGGGACAATGAGCAGTTCTTC.

The genes are TRBV9 and TRBJ1-5, with TRBD1 matching 7 bases. J was trimmed by 6 bases and V by 3 bases; bases with no gene match: 6. Germline CDR1 and CDR2: SGDLS and YYNGEE. This CDR3 region has 14 residues. This CDR3 reads CASSEGGGFQPQHF. CDR3 DNA sequence: TGTGCCAGCAGCGAGGGAGGGGGCTTTCAGCCCCAGCATTTT. Full variable domain (remainder filled in from reference TRBV9 and TRBJ1-5): DSGVTQTPKHLITATGQRVTLRCSPRSGDLSVYWYQQSLDQGLQFLIQYYNGEERAKGNILERFSAQQFPDLHSELNLSSLELGDSALYFCASSEGGGFQPQHFGDGTRLSIL.

V usage is TRBV14 and J usage is TRBJ2-5; D is perhaps TRBD2 (6 bases). This CDR3 is 14 amino acids long. V was cut by 0 bases and J by 4 bases, with 9 bases left in between. In germline, CDR1 is SGHDN, CDR2 FVKESK. CDR3 residues: CASSQDGGRETQYF. DNA of the CDR3: TGTGCCAGCAGCCAAGATGGAGGGAGAGAGACCCAGTACTTC.

The table lists this clone with a few counts. This chain links TRBV27 with TRBJ1-1; D is ambiguous. Germline CDR1 is MNHEY and CDR2 is SMNVEV (reference sequence). The CDR3 spans 14 residues. Trimming shortened V by 2 bases and J by 2 bases, and 9 bases separated the two germline ends. Here the CDR3 DNA reads TGTGCCAGCAGTTTACGCCCAGCTAACACTGAAGCTTTCTTT. Its translation: CASSLRPANTEAFF.

CDR3 residues: CASTIHNTNTGELFF. Here the CDR3 DNA reads TGTGCCAGCACTATACACAATACGAACACCGGGGAGCTGTTTTTT. The chain combines TRBV6-6 with TRBJ2-2; no clear D gene. The CDR3 is made up of 15 amino acids. Germline CDR1 MNHNY, CDR2 SVGAGI (reference sequence). The V end was cut by 7 bases, the J end by 0 bases, with 12 bases between.

Only a few counts were recorded for this clone. The chain combines TRBV7-9 with TRBJ2-3; 8 nucleotides agree with TRBD1. Trimming removed 4 bases from V and 4 bases from J; junction bases left unmatched: 7. The CDR3 sequence is 15 residues long. CDR1 is SEHNR, CDR2 FQNEAQ, per germline (reference sequence). CDR3 residues: CASSSGQASADTQYF. For the CDR3, the DNA is TGTGCCAGCAGCTCGGGACAGGCCTCGGCAGATACGCAGTATTTT.